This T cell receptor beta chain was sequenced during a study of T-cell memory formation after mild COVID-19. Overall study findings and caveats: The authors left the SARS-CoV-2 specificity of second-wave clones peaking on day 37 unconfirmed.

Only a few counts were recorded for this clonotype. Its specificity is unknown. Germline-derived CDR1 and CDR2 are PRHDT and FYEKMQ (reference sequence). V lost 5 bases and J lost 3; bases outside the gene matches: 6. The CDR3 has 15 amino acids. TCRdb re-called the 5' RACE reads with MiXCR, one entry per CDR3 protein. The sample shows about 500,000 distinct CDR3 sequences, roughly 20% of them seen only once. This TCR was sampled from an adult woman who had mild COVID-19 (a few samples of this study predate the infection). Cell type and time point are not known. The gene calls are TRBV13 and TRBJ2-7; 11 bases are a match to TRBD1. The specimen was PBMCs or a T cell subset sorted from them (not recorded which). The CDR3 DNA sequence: TGTGCCAGCAGCCCCCGGGACAGGGGGGTCTACGAGCAGTACTTC. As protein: CASSPRDRGVYEQYF.